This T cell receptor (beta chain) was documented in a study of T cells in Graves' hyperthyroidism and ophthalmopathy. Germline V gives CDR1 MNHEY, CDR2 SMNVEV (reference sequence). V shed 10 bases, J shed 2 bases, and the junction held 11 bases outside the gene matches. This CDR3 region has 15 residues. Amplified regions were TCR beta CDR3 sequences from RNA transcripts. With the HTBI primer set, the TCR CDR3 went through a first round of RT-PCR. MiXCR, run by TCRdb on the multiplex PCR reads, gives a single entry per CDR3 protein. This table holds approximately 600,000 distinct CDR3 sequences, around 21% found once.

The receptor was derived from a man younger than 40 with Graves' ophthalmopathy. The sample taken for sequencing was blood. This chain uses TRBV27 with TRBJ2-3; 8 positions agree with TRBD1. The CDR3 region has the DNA TGTGCCACCGGGCAGGGGGCATTACCCACAGATACGCAGTATTTT. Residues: CATGQGALPTDTQYF.